The 8 T cell receptor beta chains in this list originate from one sample, sequenced in a study of blood T cell repertoires in COVID-19. Here immunoSEQ multiplex PCR was the method, and the copy in TCRdb shows in-frame clones only, minus some. The sample comprises 200,000 to 300,000 clones, roughly 80% of which are singletons, and around 4% rests with the top ten. Sequencing was performed on peripheral blood. The receptors stem from a man in his sixties with acute or convalescent COVID-19.

About this clone itself: The same CDR3 arises from other DNA sequences in this sample as well. V and J are TRBV5-1 and TRBJ2-3, with D perhaps TRBD2 (8 bases). Trimming removed 4 bases at V and 0 bases at J, with 12 bases between. Per germline, CDR1 SGHRS and CDR2 YFSETQ. The CDR3 totals 15 residues. The CDR3 coding sequence is TGCGCCAGCAGCCGGGAGGGGGCCAGCACAGATACGCAGTATTTT. This sequence encodes CASSREGASTDTQYF.

The chain combines TRBV28 with TRBJ2-7, with 8 bases identical to TRBD2. Germline V CDR1 and CDR2: MDHEN, SYDVKM. The CDR3 sequence is 14 residues long. Trimming removed 5 bases from V and 4 bases from J; junction bases left unmatched: 7. CDR3 DNA sequence: TGTGCCAGCAGTATAAGCGGGAGTGTATACGAGCAGTACTTC. Translation gives CASSISGSVYEQYF. Full variable domain (outside the CDR3, taken from reference TRBV28 and TRBJ2-7): DVKVTQSSRYLVKRTGEKVFLECVQDMDHENMFWYRQDPGLGLRLIYFSYDVKMKEKGDIPEGYSVSREKKERFSLILESASTNQTSMYLCASSISGSVYEQYFGPGTRLTVT.

The rearrangement links TRBV29-1 to TRBJ1-5; TRBD1 matches at 8 bases. Germline values: CDR1 SQVTM, CDR2 ANQGSEA. V lost 6 bases, J lost 1 base, and 11 bases stayed unmatched. This CDR3 comprises 16 residues. CDR3 amino acids: CSVVDRGWGSNQPQHF. The CDR3, as DNA: TGCAGCGTCGTTGACAGGGGTTGGGGAAGCAATCAGCCCCAGCATTTT.

V usage is TRBV7-6 and J usage is TRBJ2-2; D is unresolved. The V gene's germline CDR1 is SGHVS and CDR2 FNYEAQ. V dropped 1 base and J dropped 0 bases, with 15 bases sitting between them. The CDR3 has 18 residues. The CDR3 region is CASSLGGWSVTNTGELFF. The CDR3 DNA is TGTGCCAGCAGCTTAGGAGGATGGTCAGTAACGAACACCGGGGAGCTGTTTTTT.

In DNA form, the CDR3 reads TGTGCCAGCAGCGAGGGACAGGGCTGGACTGAAGCTTTCTTT. Its translation is CASSEGQGWTEAFF. This chain joins TRBV9 and TRBJ1-1; the match to TRBD1 covers 9 bases. The CDR3 runs 14 residues. V was pared by 3 bases and J by 5 bases, with 5 bases of the junction left unmatched. Germline CDR1 is SGDLS and CDR2 is YYNGEE.

The rearrangement uses TRBV5-4 and TRBJ1-6; the D is unclear. There are 16 residues in the CDR3. CDR1 is SGHNT, CDR2 YYREEE, per germline (reference sequence). Between the trimmed V and J ends, which lost 4 bases and 8 bases, there was a span of 19 bases. As DNA, the CDR3 is TGTGCCAGCAGCCCGCGAGGTGGCCCCGATGATTCACCCCTCCACTTT. Amino acids: CASSPRGGPDDSPLHF.

The V and J genes are TRBV6-5 and TRBJ2-3; 9 positions agree with TRBD2. CDR1 is MNHEY and CDR2 is SVGAGI in the germline V gene. The J segment lost 1 base and the V segment lost 6 bases, leaving 2 bases of the junction unmatched. The CDR3 totals 14 residues. The CDR3 coding sequence is TGTGCCAGCAGCCTAGCGGGGCGCACAGATACGCAGTATTTT. Its translation: CASSLAGRTDTQYF.

Only a few counts were recorded for this clone. J is TRBJ1-6 and V is TRBV28; D might be TRBD1 (5 bases). CDR3 size: 15 residues. The V gene lost 6 bases and the J gene lost 8 bases, with 17 bases spanning the gap. From germline, CDR1 is MDHEN and CDR2 SYDVKM. The CDR3 sequence is CASRPSGGSHSPLHF. CDR3 nucleotides: TGTGCCAGCAGACCTTCGGGGGGTTCGCATTCACCCCTCCACTTT.